The 6 T cell receptor beta chains listed next were all sequenced from one sample in a study of T cells in Graves' hyperthyroidism and ophthalmopathy. RNA transcripts yielded amplified TCR beta CDR3 regions. During a first-round RT-PCR of the TCR CDR3, the HTBI primer set was used. TCRdb reprocessed the multiplex PCR reads via MiXCR and lists one record per CDR3 protein. The data hold some 700,000 distinct CDR3 sequences, with 15% to 20% observed a single time. Specimen: blood. The origin of the receptors is a man aged 50-59 years with Graves' hyperthyroidism.

This clonotype was seen more than once but under ten times. This CDR3 is CASSPSWGRNTGELFF. The DNA for the CDR3 is TGTGCCAGCAGCCCATCGTGGGGGAGGAACACCGGGGAGCTGTTTTTT. This chain connects TRBV7-3 to TRBJ2-2, with D perhaps being TRBD1 or TRBD2 (5 bases each). The V gene lost 5 bases and the J gene lost 1 base, with 14 bases spanning the gap. Per germline, CDR1 SGHTA and CDR2 FQGTGA. The CDR3 has 16 residues. Together with reference TRBV7-3 and TRBJ2-2, the CDR3 gives the full variable domain: GAGVSQTPSNKVTEKGKYVELRCDPISGHTALYWYRQSLGQGPEFLIYFQGTGAADDSGLPNDRFFAVRPEGSVSTLKIQRTERGDSAVYLCASSPSWGRNTGELFFGEGSRLTVL.

The sample holds a few counts of this clonotype. This chain connects TRBV20-1 to TRBJ2-3; D is unresolved. There are 12 residues in the CDR3. V was pared by 3 bases and J by 3 bases, with 7 bases between. Germline CDR1 reads DFQATT; CDR2 reads SNEGSKA (reference sequence). CDR3 sequence (DNA): TGCAGTGCTAGTCTTCTGACAGATACGCAGTATTTT. This gives the protein CSASLLTDTQYF.

This clonotype was observed many times. The rearrangement joins TRBV7-9 to TRBJ2-7; D remains ambiguous. The CDR3 spans 14 residues. V lost 4 bases to trimming and J lost 5 bases, with 15 bases between them. Germline assignment: CDR1 SEHNR and CDR2 FQNEAQ (reference sequence). Here the CDR3 DNA reads TGTGCCAGCAGCTCACCTGAGAGTTTAAACGAGCAGTACTTC. Protein product: CASSSPESLNEQYF. Looking up the rest from reference TRBV7-9 and TRBJ2-7 gives the full variable domain: DTGVSQNPRHKITKRGQNVTFRCDPISEHNRLYWYRQTLGQGPEFLTYFQNEAQLEKSRLLSDRFSAERPKGSFSTLEIQRTEQGDSAMYLCASSSPESLNEQYFGPGTRLTVT.

V usage is TRBV12-3 or TRBV12-4 and J usage is TRBJ2-1; possible D gene TRBD1, 6 bases. Trimming stripped 3 bases from V and 2 bases from J, with 11 bases between. The CDR3 is made up of 15 amino acids. This CDR3 reads CASSFDRSTYNEQFF. The CDR3 nucleotides are TGTGCCAGCAGTTTCGACAGGTCTACCTACAATGAGCAGTTCTTC.

The chain is built from TRBV6-2 or TRBV6-3 and TRBJ1-2; 10 bases fit TRBD1. CDR1 is MNHEY and CDR2 is SVGEGT in the germline V gene. J lost 6 bases, V lost 6 bases, and 10 bases had no gene match. The CDR3 runs to 15 residues. The CDR3 DNA reads as TGTGCCAGCAGCCACCCGAGACAGGGGGCCAATGGCTACACCTTC. It translates to CASSHPRQGANGYTF.

This clonotype was seen repeatedly, ten times or more. This chain links TRBV11-2 with TRBJ1-1; D is ambiguous. Trimming left V 10 bases short and J 6 bases short, with 15 bases between. The CDR3 loop spans 12 amino acids. Germline loops: CDR1 SGHAT, CDR2 FQNNGV. This chain's CDR3 is CATFGPHPEAFF. CDR3 DNA: TGTGCCACCTTCGGACCGCACCCTGAAGCTTTCTTT.